Listed below are T cell receptor beta chains from one sample, sequenced in a study of OX40 agonist ivuxolimab in advanced cancers. The assay was immunoSEQ multiplex PCR, and TCRdb's table has in-frame clones only and misses some. In the table there are 95,000 to 150,000 clones, 85% to 95% of which are singletons. This specimen was CD4+ or CD8+ T cells sorted from blood, taken in a trial of the OX40 agonist ivuxolimab. These receptors originate from an adult with an advanced solid tumor such as melanoma, head and neck, liver or kidney cancer. Both conserved end residues are part of each CDR3. D genes are given only for firm matches. Where a row states a size, it is once, few, many or the class of an expanded clone; other rows omit it.

j_call | d_call | v_call | clone_size | cdr3_nt | cdr3_aa
TRBJ1-1 | - | TRBV7-3 | - | TGTGCCAGCAGCCGTCGGGACCGTGGCACTGAAGCTTTCTTT | CASSRRDRGTEAFF
TRBJ2-1 | - | TRBV7-3 | - | TGTGCCAGCAGCTCACAACCGGCCCCCGGTGAGCAGTTCTTC | CASSSQPAPGEQFF
TRBJ1-5 | - | TRBV5-6 | - | TGTGCCAGCAGCTTTACAGGAGGCAATCAGCCCCAGCATTTT | CASSFTGGNQPQHF
TRBJ2-3 | - | TRBV5-1 | - | TGCGCCAGCAGCTCGAATTGGATAGATACGCAGTATTTT | CASSSNWIDTQYF
TRBJ2-3 | - | TRBV9 | - | TGTGCCAGCAGCCCCCAGGACACTCTAAGCACAGATACGCAGTATTTT | CASSPQDTLSTDTQYF
TRBJ2-7 | TRBD2 | TRBV29-1 | once | TGCAGCGTTGGGACTAGCGGGAGGGCCGCCGAGCAGTACTTC | CSVGTSGRAAEQYF
TRBJ1-4 | - | TRBV4-2 | once | TGTGCCAGCAGCCAAGCGTACAGGACGACTAATGAAAAACTGTTTTTT | CASSQAYRTTNEKLFF
TRBJ1-1 | - | TRBV5-5 | - | TGTGCCAGCAGCCTCTGGACCTCACCTGCCATGAACACTGAAGCTTTCTTT | CASSLWTSPAMNTEAFF
TRBJ1-2 | - | TRBV21-1 | few | TGTGCCAGCAGGCCTCTCTTCGACGGGAGTGGCTACACCTTC | CASRPLFDGSGYTF
TRBJ2-5 | - | TRBV9 | - | TGTGCCAGCAGCGTCGGACAGCACCTACAAGAGACCCAGTACTTC | CASSVGQHLQETQYF
TRBJ2-1 | TRBD2 | TRBV28 | - | TGTGCCAGCACGACTAGCGGGGTTTACAATGAGCAGTTCTTC | CASTTSGVYNEQFF